This T cell receptor (beta chain) is from a study of breast tumors, draining lymph nodes, adjacent tissues. MiXCR, applied by TCRdb to the multiplex PCR reads, yields one record per CDR3 protein. The sample has some 130,000 distinct CDR3 sequences, roughly 20% seen once. Notes on this clonotype: Its target is unknown.

Axillary draining lymph nodes of breast cancer patients supplied the node samples. V lost 3 bases and J lost 10; bases outside the gene matches: 20. The CDR3 contains 18 residues. Germline V gene data show CDR1 as MDHEN and CDR2 as SYDVKM. Findings and caveats of the study: Data fit most tumor T cells coming from lymph node, expanding in tumor. Tumor T cell lymph node origin was a supported hypothesis, not proven. Tumor TCR diversity was below lymph nodes but above nontumor tissue.

The J gene is TRBJ2-3, the V gene TRBV28, with 9 positions matching TRBD2. Sample: axillary lymph node tissue. The TCR was taken from a female donor with breast cancer. Some clones in this sample may be carry-over from other donors' samples. The CDR3 DNA reads as TGTGCCAGCAGTTTTGATACTGCGGGAGGGCCAGTCCGTTATGCGCAGTATTTT. Translated: CASSFDTAGGPVRYAQYF.